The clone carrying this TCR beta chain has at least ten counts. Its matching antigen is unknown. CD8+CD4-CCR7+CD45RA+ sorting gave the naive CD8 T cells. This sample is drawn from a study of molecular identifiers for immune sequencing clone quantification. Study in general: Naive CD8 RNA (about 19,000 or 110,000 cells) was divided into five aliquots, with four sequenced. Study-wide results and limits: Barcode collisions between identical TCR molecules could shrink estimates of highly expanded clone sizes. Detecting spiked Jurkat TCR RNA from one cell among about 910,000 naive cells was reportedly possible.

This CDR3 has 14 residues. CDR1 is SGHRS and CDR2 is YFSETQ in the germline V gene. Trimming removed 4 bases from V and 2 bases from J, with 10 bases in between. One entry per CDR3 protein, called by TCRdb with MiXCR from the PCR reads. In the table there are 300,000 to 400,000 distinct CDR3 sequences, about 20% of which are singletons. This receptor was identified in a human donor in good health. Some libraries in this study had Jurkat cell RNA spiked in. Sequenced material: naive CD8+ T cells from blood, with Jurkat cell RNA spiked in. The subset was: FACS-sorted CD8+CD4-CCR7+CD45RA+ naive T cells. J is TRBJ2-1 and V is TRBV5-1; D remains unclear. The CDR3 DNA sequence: TGCGCCAGCAGCCCGGACCCGGCCTACAATGAGCAGTTCTTC. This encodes CASSPDPAYNEQFF.